This TCR beta chain came from a study of blood T cell repertoires in COVID-19. Study-level information: Whether acute or convalescent, the COVID-19 samples came from the United States, Italy and Spain. Sample material is recorded as cDNA or gDNA derived from T cells, B-cell-depleted T cells, or PBMCs.

Original analysis: Using reference gene primer amplification, nucleated cell counts were estimated. Clones were read by immunoSEQ multiplex PCR, and TCRdb kept only the in-frame ones, dropping some. V, J and clone size derive from that table, while D and trimming were established from the DNA sequence. This sample yields approximately 50,000 clones, of which around nine tenths are seen a single time; 4% belongs to the top ten. The CDR3 is 15 residues long. The germline gives CDR1 LNHNV, CDR2 YYDKDF (reference sequence). V lost 4 bases, J lost 4 bases, and 7 bases stayed unmatched. Material for sequencing was peripheral blood. V is TRBV15 and J is TRBJ1-5; 7 bases match TRBD1. The TCR sequence derives from a man aged 45 to 65 with acute or convalescent COVID-19. The CDR3 protein is CATSKDRQLNQPQHF. The CDR3 DNA follows: TGTGCCACCAGCAAGGACAGGCAGCTTAATCAGCCCCAGCATTTT.